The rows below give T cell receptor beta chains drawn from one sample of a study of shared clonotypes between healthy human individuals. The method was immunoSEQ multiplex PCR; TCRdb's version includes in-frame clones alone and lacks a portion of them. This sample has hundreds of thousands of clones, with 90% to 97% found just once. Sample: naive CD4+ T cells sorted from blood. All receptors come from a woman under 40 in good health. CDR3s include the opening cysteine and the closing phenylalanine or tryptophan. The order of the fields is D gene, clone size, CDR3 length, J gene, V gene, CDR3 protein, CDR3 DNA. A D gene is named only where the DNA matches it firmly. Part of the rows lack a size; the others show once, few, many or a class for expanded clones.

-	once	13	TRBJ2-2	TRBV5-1	CASSFGVAGELFF	TGCGCCAGCAGCTTTGGGGTCGCCGGGGAGCTGTTTTTT
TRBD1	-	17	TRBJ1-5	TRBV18	CASSEQGADSSNQPQHF	TGTGCCAGCTCGGAACAGGGGGCCGACTCTAGCAATCAGCCCCAGCATTTT
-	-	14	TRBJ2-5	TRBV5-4	CASSPARSLGTQYF	TGTGCCAGCAGCCCCGCCCGATCCCTGGGGACCCAGTACTTC
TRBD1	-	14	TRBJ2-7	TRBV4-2	CASSAKRGPYEQYF	TGTGCCAGCAGCGCAAAAAGGGGGCCCTACGAGCAGTACTTC
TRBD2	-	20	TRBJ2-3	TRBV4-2	CASSRNSGTSGSTDTDTQYF	TGTGCCAGCAGCCGAAATTCCGGGACTAGCGGGAGCACGGACACAGATACGCAGTATTTT
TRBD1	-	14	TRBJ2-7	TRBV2	CASLKQGATYEQYF	TGTGCCAGCCTAAAACAGGGGGCCACCTACGAGCAGTACTTC
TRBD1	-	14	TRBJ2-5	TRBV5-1	CASSLEGGWETQYF	TGCGCCAGCAGCTTGGAAGGGGGCTGGGAGACCCAGTACTTC
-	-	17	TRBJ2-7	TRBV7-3	CASSLFNRTGAEYEQYF	TGTGCCAGCAGCTTATTTAATCGGACGGGAGCAGAGTACGAGCAGTACTTC
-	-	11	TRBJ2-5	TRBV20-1	CSAWFGETQYF	TGCAGTGCTTGGTTTGGGGAGACCCAGTACTTC
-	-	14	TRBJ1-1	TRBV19	CASSIVQGNTEAFF	TGTGCCAGTAGTATCGTACAAGGGAACACTGAAGCTTTCTTT
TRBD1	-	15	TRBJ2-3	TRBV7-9	CASSRGQGRADTQYF	TGTGCCAGCAGCCGTGGACAGGGCAGGGCAGATACGCAGTATTTT
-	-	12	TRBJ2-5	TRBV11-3	CASSLSRKTQYF	TGTGCCAGCAGCTTAAGTCGCAAGACCCAGTACTTC